Listed below are T cell receptor beta chains from one sample, sequenced in a study of cytomegalovirus exposure and HLA in healthy donors. Clones were sequenced by immunoSEQ multiplex PCR, and TCRdb holds only the in-frame ones, with some missing. This sample has about 190,000 clones, with 80% to 85% found just once. Sequences were obtained from PBMCs. The receptors here all came from a woman in her thirties in good health and CMV-seronegative. Each CDR3 is given with its conserved first and last residue. A D gene is named only where the DNA matches it firmly. Clone size, where shown, is once, few, many, or a class for clones that have expanded.

CDR3: CASGRTSGNSYEQYF; DNA: TGTGCCAGTGGAAGGACTAGCGGGAACTCCTACGAGCAGTACTTC; D: TRBD2; V: TRBV19; size: NA; J: TRBJ2-7
CDR3: CASSQRGGNYNEQFF; DNA: TGTGCCAGCAGCCAAAGGGGAGGGAATTACAATGAGCAGTTCTTC; D: TRBD2; V: TRBV14; size: once; J: TRBJ2-1
CDR3: CASGIYSNQPQHF; DNA: TGTGCCAGTGGTATATATAGCAATCAGCCCCAGCATTTT; D: NA; V: TRBV19; size: NA; J: TRBJ1-5
CDR3: CASRHPAGGNYEQYF; DNA: TGTGCCAGCAGACACCCCGCGGGAGGAAACTACGAGCAGTACTTC; D: TRBD2; V: TRBV6-5; size: NA; J: TRBJ2-7
CDR3: CASSLDGDLGEQYF; DNA: TGCGCCAGCAGCTTGGACGGGGATTTAGGCGAGCAGTACTTC; D: NA; V: TRBV5-1; size: few; J: TRBJ2-7
CDR3: CASSLTTGHLSGANVLTF; DNA: TGCGCCAGCAGCTTGACTACGGGACACCTCTCTGGGGCCAACGTCCTGACTTTC; D: NA; V: TRBV5-1; size: NA; J: TRBJ2-6
CDR3: CASSPRGAATNEKLFF; DNA: TGCGCCAGCAGCCCCAGAGGCGCCGCAACTAATGAAAAACTGTTTTTT; D: NA; V: TRBV4-1; size: NA; J: TRBJ1-4
CDR3: CASSIPSYDRSDSNQPQHF; DNA: TGTGCCAGTAGTATACCCTCATATGACAGGAGCGATAGCAATCAGCCCCAGCATTTT; D: NA; V: TRBV19; size: NA; J: TRBJ1-5
CDR3: CASSQDRGTEAFF; DNA: TGTGCCAGCAGCCAAGATCGGGGCACTGAAGCTTTCTTT; D: NA; V: TRBV6-5; size: NA; J: TRBJ1-1
CDR3: CASSQRNPHEQYF; DNA: TGTGCCAGCAGCCAGCGGAACCCCCACGAGCAGTACTTC; D: NA; V: TRBV27; size: NA; J: TRBJ2-7
CDR3: CASSFGDRGEQYF; DNA: TGTGCCAGCAGTTTCGGAGACAGGGGGGAGCAGTACTTC; D: TRBD1; V: TRBV27; size: few; J: TRBJ2-7
CDR3: CATSSLYGSYGYTF; DNA: TGTGCCACCAGCAGCCTCTATGGGAGCTATGGCTACACCTTC; D: NA; V: TRBV15; size: NA; J: TRBJ1-2
CDR3: CASSLNVPPIGYTF; DNA: TGCGCCAGCAGCTTGAATGTTCCGCCTATTGGCTACACCTTC; D: NA; V: TRBV5-1; size: few; J: TRBJ1-2
CDR3: CASSLGTGDLGELFF; DNA: TGTGCCAGCAGCTTAGGAACAGGCGACCTGGGGGAGCTGTTTTTT; D: NA; V: TRBV7-2; size: NA; J: TRBJ2-2
CDR3: CASSADRGDKETQYF; DNA: TGTGCCAGCAGTGCAGACAGGGGGGATAAGGAGACCCAGTACTTC; D: TRBD1; V: TRBV28; size: once; J: TRBJ2-5
CDR3: CASSAKPGARTYEQYF; DNA: TGTGCCAGCAGCGCCAAACCAGGGGCGCGAACCTACGAGCAGTACTTC; D: NA; V: TRBV9; size: NA; J: TRBJ2-7
CDR3: CAWRGGDFNNNEQFF; DNA: TGTGCCTGGAGGGGTGGGGACTTCAATAACAATGAGCAGTTCTTC; D: NA; V: TRBV30; size: NA; J: TRBJ2-1
CDR3: CASSGVGGADTQYF; DNA: TGTGCCAGCAGTGGGGTAGGAGGGGCAGATACGCAGTATTTT; D: NA; V: TRBV6-4; size: NA; J: TRBJ2-3
CDR3: CASSLRGQTEAFF; DNA: TGTGCCAGCAGTTTAAGGGGACAAACTGAAGCTTTCTTT; D: NA; V: TRBV27; size: NA; J: TRBJ1-1
CDR3: CASSLTAPSYEQYF; DNA: TGTGCCAGTAGTCTGACAGCCCCTTCCTACGAGCAGTACTTC; D: NA; V: TRBV19; size: NA; J: TRBJ2-7
CDR3: CASSQSGAAPDTQYF; DNA: TGCGCCAGCAGCCAGAGCGGGGCAGCCCCCGATACGCAGTATTTT; D: TRBD2; V: TRBV5-1; size: NA; J: TRBJ2-3
CDR3: CASFTGVNYGYTF; DNA: TGTGCCAGCTTTACAGGGGTAAACTATGGCTACACCTTC; D: TRBD1; V: TRBV28; size: NA; J: TRBJ1-2
CDR3: CASSQETQGLVGEQYF; DNA: TGCGCCAGCAGCCAAGAGACTCAGGGCTTGGTGGGGGAGCAGTACTTC; D: NA; V: TRBV4-3; size: NA; J: TRBJ2-7
CDR3: CASSRLTGPPGTSGNTIYF; DNA: TGTGCCAGCAGCCGTTTGACAGGACCTCCCGGGACCTCTGGAAACACCATATATTTT; D: NA; V: TRBV7-9; size: NA; J: TRBJ1-3
CDR3: CASSLGDSLNYGYTF; DNA: TGTGCCAGCAGCTTAGGAGACAGCCTAAACTATGGCTACACCTTC; D: NA; V: TRBV7-9; size: NA; J: TRBJ1-2
CDR3: CASSNGQLYEQYF; DNA: TGTGCCAGCTCAAACGGACAGTTATACGAGCAGTACTTC; D: NA; V: TRBV27; size: NA; J: TRBJ2-7
CDR3: CASSLEVTDRGYGYTF; DNA: TGCGCCAGCAGCTTGGAGGTTACCGACAGGGGCTATGGCTACACCTTC; D: TRBD1; V: TRBV5-1; size: NA; J: TRBJ1-2
CDR3: CASSLTVDTPNHTF; DNA: TGTGCCAGCAGTTTAACGGTCGACACCCCCAATCACACCTTC; D: NA; V: TRBV27; size: NA; J: TRBJ1-2
CDR3: CASSHDSHYTDTQYF; DNA: TGTGCCAGCAGCCACGACAGCCATTACACAGATACGCAGTATTTT; D: NA; V: TRBV14; size: NA; J: TRBJ2-3
CDR3: CASSQEQGAREKLFF; DNA: TGTGCCAGCAGCCAAGAACAGGGGGCACGCGAAAAACTGTTTTTT; D: TRBD1; V: TRBV14; size: NA; J: TRBJ1-4
CDR3: CASNLGQGFYNEQFF; DNA: TGTGCCAGCAATTTAGGACAGGGGTTCTACAATGAGCAGTTCTTC; D: TRBD1; V: TRBV6-1; size: NA; J: TRBJ2-1
CDR3: CASSLDLRSSVDEQYF; DNA: TGTGCCAGCAGCTTAGACCTGAGGAGCTCGGTCGACGAGCAGTACTTC; D: NA; V: TRBV11-2; size: NA; J: TRBJ2-7
CDR3: CASSARQTGNTEAFF; DNA: TGTGCCAGCAGCGCCAGACAGACAGGGAACACTGAAGCTTTCTTT; D: NA; V: TRBV9; size: few; J: TRBJ1-1
CDR3: CASSFETGGSGELFF; DNA: TGCGCCAGCAGCTTCGAGACAGGGGGCTCGGGGGAGCTGTTTTTT; D: TRBD1; V: TRBV5-1; size: few; J: TRBJ2-2
CDR3: CASSISPGQGGFADTQYF; DNA: TGTGCCAGCAGCATCTCCCCGGGACAGGGAGGGTTCGCAGATACGCAGTATTTT; D: TRBD1; V: TRBV9; size: once; J: TRBJ2-3
CDR3: CASNILKGTGGNTEAFF; DNA: TGTGCCAGCAATATATTAAAGGGTACAGGGGGAAACACTGAAGCTTTCTTT; D: TRBD1; V: TRBV2; size: NA; J: TRBJ1-1
CDR3: CASSESGTGTDTQYF; DNA: TGCGCCAGCAGTGAGTCAGGGACAGGGACAGATACGCAGTATTTT; D: TRBD1; V: TRBV10-2; size: NA; J: TRBJ2-3
CDR3: CAWSVLRGSGQGFVAF; DNA: TGTGCCTGGAGTGTACTTCGGGGATCGGGACAGGGGTTTGTGGCCTTC; D: TRBD1; V: TRBV30; size: NA; J: TRBJ1-2
CDR3: CASSQGGIGTDTQYF; DNA: TGTGCCAGCAGCCAGGGGGGTATTGGCACAGATACGCAGTATTTT; D: NA; V: TRBV7-2; size: once; J: TRBJ2-3
CDR3: CASSRYTGPNTEAFF; DNA: TGCGCCAGCAGCCGGTACACAGGACCGAACACTGAAGCTTTCTTT; D: NA; V: TRBV4-3; size: NA; J: TRBJ1-1
CDR3: CASSPLAGGSDEQFF; DNA: TGTGCCAGTAGCCCTCTGGCGGGAGGGTCCGATGAGCAGTTCTTC; D: TRBD2; V: TRBV19; size: NA; J: TRBJ2-1
CDR3: CASSRARGGTEAFF; DNA: TGTGCCAGCAGTCGTGCGAGGGGGGGCACTGAAGCTTTCTTT; D: NA; V: TRBV2; size: NA; J: TRBJ1-1
CDR3: CASSPRGAGAAYEQYF; DNA: TGTGCCAGCAGCCCGCGAGGGGCGGGAGCTGCCTACGAGCAGTACTTC; D: TRBD2; V: TRBV9; size: NA; J: TRBJ2-7
CDR3: CASSFVSEGGEAFF; DNA: TGTGCCAGCAGTTTTGTTTCGGAAGGGGGAGAAGCTTTCTTT; D: NA; V: TRBV25-1; size: few; J: TRBJ1-1